A selection of T cell receptor beta chains follows, all from one sample in a study of response to subunit inactivated influenza vaccine. One entry per CDR3 protein, called by TCRdb with MiXCR from the RT-PCR reads. The repertoire holds roughly 570,000 distinct CDR3 sequences, with 10% to 15% as singletons. The sequencing here drew on PBMCs from blood, taken more than 35 days after vaccination. These receptors all stem from a man aged 45-65 years who received an inactivated influenza vaccine. The CDR3 runs from the conserved cysteine through the conserved F or W. Each record gives: D gene, J gene, V gene, clone size, CDR3 DNA, CDR3 protein. The D gene is left open where the match is weak. Clone size appears in some rows only: once, few, many, or a class for an expanded clone.

TRBD2 TRBJ2-1 TRBV5-1 - TGCGCCAGCAGCTTGGCTGCGGGAGTTCGGAATGAGCAGTTCTTC CASSLAAGVRNEQFF
- TRBJ2-3 TRBV5-1 many TGCGCCAGCAGCTTGGGACAGGTCACCGATACGCAGTATTTT CASSLGQVTDTQYF
TRBD2 TRBJ2-3 TRBV6-4 - TGTGCCAGCAGTAGGAATAGCGGGATCCCCTCAAATACGCAGTATTTT CASSRNSGIPSNTQYF
- TRBJ2-5 TRBV3-1 - TGTGCCAGCAGCCAAGGCTCGCGGATCTGGGGGGAGACCCAGTACTTC CASSQGSRIWGETQYF
- TRBJ2-7 TRBV18 many TGTGCCAGCTCACCGGGCAGTTCCCACGAGCAGTACTTC CASSPGSSHEQYF
TRBD1 TRBJ1-1 TRBV5-1 many TGCGCCAGCAGCTTGGATGCAGGGGGGACTGAAGCTTTCTTT CASSLDAGGTEAFF
TRBD2 TRBJ2-7 TRBV6-2/TRBV6-3 - TGTGCCAGCAGTGCGACAAGCGGGAGCTCCTACGAGCAGTACTTC CASSATSGSSYEQYF
- TRBJ2-1 TRBV20-1 few TGCAGTGCTCTCCTCAGCTCCTACAATGAGCAGTTCTTC CSALLSSYNEQFF
TRBD2 TRBJ2-3 TRBV9 - TGTGCCAGCAGCGGGACGGGGGGGAGAGGTGCAGATACGCAGTATTTT CASSGTGGRGADTQYF
TRBD2 TRBJ2-1 TRBV9 many TGTGCCAGCAGCCCACCGACCAATAGCGGGCCGAATCCCTACAATGAGCAGTTCTTC CASSPPTNSGPNPYNEQFF
TRBD1 TRBJ2-7 TRBV20-1 many TGCAGTGCTGATCGGGACAGGTCCTACGAGCAGTACTTC CSADRDRSYEQYF
TRBD1 TRBJ1-1 TRBV6-5 few TGTGCCAGCAGTTGGGACCTACAGGGGCTCACTGAAGCTTTCTTT CASSWDLQGLTEAFF
TRBD2 TRBJ2-1 TRBV29-1 many TGCAGCGTTCCGGCCACCAAGACTAGCGGGAGATTCGATGAGCAGTTCTTC CSVPATKTSGRFDEQFF
- TRBJ1-6 TRBV18 few TGTGCCAGCTCTCCGGACCGTAATTCACCCCTCCACTTT CASSPDRNSPLHF
- TRBJ2-3 TRBV5-6 many TGTGCCAGCAGCACTTGGGGCACAGATACGCAGTATTTT CASSTWGTDTQYF
- TRBJ2-2 TRBV6-2/TRBV6-3 - TGTGCCAGCAGTTACATTGACGGGAGCCCCGGGGAGCTGTTTTTT CASSYIDGSPGELFF
TRBD1 TRBJ2-3 TRBV20-1 few TGCAGTGCTCTTGAAGACAGGGCGATTCAGTATTTT CSALEDRAIQYF
TRBD1 TRBJ1-1 TRBV14 - TGTGCCAGCAGCCAGTATATAGGACAGGCGGACACTGAAGCTTTCTTT CASSQYIGQADTEAFF
- TRBJ2-2 TRBV27 few TGTGCCAGCAGTCTCGACAGGTTCTACACCGGGGAGCTGTTTTTT CASSLDRFYTGELFF
- TRBJ2-7 TRBV7-8 - TGTGCCAGCAGCACAGTAAGGGGCTACGAGCAGTACTTC CASSTVRGYEQYF
TRBD1 TRBJ2-2 TRBV5-1 - TGCGCCAGCAGCTGGACAGGGGTCGGCACCGGGGAGCTGTTTTTT CASSWTGVGTGELFF
- TRBJ2-2 TRBV21-1 - TGTGCCAGCACCCTGTCTGGCACCGGGGAGCTGTTTTTT CASTLSGTGELFF
TRBD1 TRBJ2-1 TRBV10-1 many TGCGCCAGCAGTGAGGGTGACAGGGGATATGAGCAGTTCTTC CASSEGDRGYEQFF
TRBD2 TRBJ2-6 TRBV7-2 few TGTGCCAGCAGCCGGGGGGGAGGGGCCAACGTCCTGACTTTC CASSRGGGANVLTF
- TRBJ2-7 TRBV6-5 - TGTGCCAGCAAGGGGACCGCTTACGAGCAGTACTTC CASKGTAYEQYF
TRBD2 TRBJ2-5 TRBV27 many TGTGCCAGCAGTTTATACTATCTAGCGGGGAAAGAGACCCAGTACTTC CASSLYYLAGKETQYF
TRBD1 TRBJ2-6 TRBV12-3/TRBV12-4 - TGTGCCAGCACCCCGGACAGGGAGACCCTCTCTGGGGCCAACGTCCTGACTTTC CASTPDRETLSGANVLTF
- TRBJ2-2 TRBV6-2/TRBV6-3 few TGTGCCAGTCGTCCTTCTGGTGGTTCGGCCGGGGAGCTGTTTTTT CASRPSGGSAGELFF
TRBD1 TRBJ2-1 TRBV5-1 - TGCGCCAGCAGCTCCTTCGACCGCGGGTTCGGGACAGGGATCGGCAATGAGCAGTTCTTC CASSSFDRGFGTGIGNEQFF
- TRBJ2-1 TRBV5-6 many TGTGCCAGCAGCTTGCCCGGGTGGCGCTACAATGAGCAGTTCTTC CASSLPGWRYNEQFF
- TRBJ2-7 TRBV7-2 once TGTTCCAGCAGCCTAGCGGTACACGTCCAGGGGGCTTCCTACGAGCAGTACTTC CSSSLAVHVQGASYEQYF
- TRBJ1-1 TRBV12-3/TRBV12-4 many TGTGCCAGCAGTCCCCGCGGGGGGCGAGGCACTGAAGCTTTCTTT CASSPRGGRGTEAFF
- TRBJ2-1 TRBV12-3/TRBV12-4 few TGTGCCAGCAGTTTGGTGGTGAGTGAGCAGTTCTTC CASSLVVSEQFF
- TRBJ2-3 TRBV27 many TGTGCCAGCAGTTTATCCAGGGGCCCAGATACGCAGTATTTT CASSLSRGPDTQYF
- TRBJ2-5 TRBV20-1 - TGCAGTGCTAGTGGTCCCGCCAGGAAGGAGACCCAGTACTTC CSASGPARKETQYF
- TRBJ2-3 TRBV5-3 few TGTGCCAGAAGCCTCACCCGGCAGTATTTT CARSLTRQYF
- TRBJ2-5 TRBV6-2/TRBV6-3 - TGTGCCAGCAGTTATGCTCTGCAAGAGACCCAGTACTTC CASSYALQETQYF
- TRBJ2-3 TRBV29-1 many TGCAGCGTGGTTTACGGGACCGAACAGGAACGGTATTTT CSVVYGTEQERYF
- TRBJ2-1 TRBV7-2 - TGTGCCAGCAGCTTAGGGGGGTCCTCGGGGGAGCAGTTCTTC CASSLGGSSGEQFF
- TRBJ2-2 TRBV2 once TGTGCCAGCAGTGCTCAGGGGGGCTTCACCGGGGAGCTGTTTTTT CASSAQGGFTGELFF
TRBD1 TRBJ2-2 TRBV5-1 many TGCGCCAGCAGCTTAAGGACAGGGAACACCGGGGAGCTGTTTTTT CASSLRTGNTGELFF
- TRBJ2-1 TRBV7-2 few TGTGCCAGCAGCTATTCAGGGACTCAAGGGAGGAATGAGCAGTTCTTC CASSYSGTQGRNEQFF
- TRBJ2-3 TRBV20-1 - TGCAGTGCTAGAGTAGCCGGGACTCGGGTAGCAGATACGCAGTATTTT CSARVAGTRVADTQYF
- TRBJ2-7 TRBV21-1 - TGTGCCAGCAGCAAAGAGAATAGCGGGGGATTGGGGGAGCAGTACTTC CASSKENSGGLGEQYF